Described below is a single T cell receptor (beta chain) sequence and its context. CDR1 and CDR2 from the germline V gene are MRHNA and SNTAGT. After removal of 0 bases from V and 3 bases from J, the junction contained 7 bases not matched to a gene. The CDR3 length is 16 residues. The data were produced by immunoSEQ multiplex PCR, yet TCRdb's version contains in-frame clones alone and is incomplete. The sample yields some 170,000 clones, roughly 89% seen once. These data come from a study of cytomegalovirus exposure and HLA in healthy donors. The 120-subject validation cohort, separate from the 666-subject first cohort, included the donors.

The sequence was obtained from a woman younger than 30 in good health and CMV-seropositive. This chain uses TRBV6-4 with TRBJ1-1, with 7 bases identical to TRBD1. Sequences were obtained from PBMCs. The CDR3 sequence: CASSDSRGRVYTEAFF. DNA for the CDR3: TGTGCCAGCAGTGACTCAAGGGGGCGCGTTTACACTGAAGCTTTCTTT.